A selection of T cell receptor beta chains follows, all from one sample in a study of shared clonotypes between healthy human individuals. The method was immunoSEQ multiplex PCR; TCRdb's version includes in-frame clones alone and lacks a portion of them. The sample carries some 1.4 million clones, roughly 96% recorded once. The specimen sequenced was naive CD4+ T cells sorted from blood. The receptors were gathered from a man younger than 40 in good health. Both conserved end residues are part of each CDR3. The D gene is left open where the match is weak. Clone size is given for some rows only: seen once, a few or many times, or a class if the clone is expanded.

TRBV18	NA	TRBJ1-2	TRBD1	TGTGCCAGCTCACAAACGTCCGGGACAGCCAACTATGGCTACACCTTC	CASSQTSGTANYGYTF
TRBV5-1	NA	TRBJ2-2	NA	TGCGCCAGCACAAAAGGGGACTCCTACACCGGGGAGCTGTTTTTT	CASTKGDSYTGELFF
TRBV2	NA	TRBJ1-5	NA	TGTGCCAGCAGTGAAGTTGTAGGTTGGGACACGACGCTACTGCATTTT	CASSEVVGWDTTLLHF
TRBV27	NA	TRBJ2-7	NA	TGTGCCAGCAGTTTAACGGCGTGGGGCACCTACGAGCAGTACTTC	CASSLTAWGTYEQYF
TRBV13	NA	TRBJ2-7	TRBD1	TGTGCCAGCAGCCGTGGACAGGGCGACGAGCAGTACTTC	CASSRGQGDEQYF
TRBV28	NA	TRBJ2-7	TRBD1	TGTGCCAGCAGCGCACAGGGGACGGTATACGAGCAGTACTTC	CASSAQGTVYEQYF
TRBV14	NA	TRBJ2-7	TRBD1	TGTGCCAGCAGCCAAAGACAGGGGTTGCCCTACGAGCAGTACTTC	CASSQRQGLPYEQYF
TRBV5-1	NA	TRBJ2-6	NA	TGCGCCAGCAGCTTGGCGGGCAGGTCTGGGGCCAACGTCCTGACTTTC	CASSLAGRSGANVLTF
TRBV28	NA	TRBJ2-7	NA	TGTGCCAGCAGAGGGATGGGGGCGAGGGGGGAGCAGTACTTC	CASRGMGARGEQYF
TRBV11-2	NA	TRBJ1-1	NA	TGTGCCAGCAGTCGACAGTACACTGAAGCTTTCTTT	CASSRQYTEAFF
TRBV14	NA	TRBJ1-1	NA	TGTGCCAGCAGCCAAGAGCACGGGAACACTGAAGCTTTCTTT	CASSQEHGNTEAFF
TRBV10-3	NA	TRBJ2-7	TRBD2	TGTGCCATCAGTGAGTCGCTCCTAGCGGGAGAGCCCTACGAGCAGTACTTC	CAISESLLAGEPYEQYF
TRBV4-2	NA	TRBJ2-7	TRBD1	TGTGCCAGCAGCCAAATCCTTCCTCAGGGGGCTGGCGAGCAGTACTTC	CASSQILPQGAGEQYF
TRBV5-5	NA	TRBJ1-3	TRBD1	TGTGCCAGCAGCTCCGGGACAGGAATCAGCTCTGGCTCTGGAAACACCATATATTTT	CASSSGTGISSGSGNTIYF
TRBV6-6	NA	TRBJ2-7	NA	TGTGCCAGCAGTTACCCCACTTCCTACGAGCAGTACTTC	CASSYPTSYEQYF
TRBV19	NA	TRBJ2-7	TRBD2	TGTGCCAGTAGTGCTAGCGGGAGTTTTTGGGACGAGCAGTACTTC	CASSASGSFWDEQYF
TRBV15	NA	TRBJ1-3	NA	TGTGCCACCAGCAGAGATAGAAGACAGTCGCTACCTTCTGGAAACACCATATATTTT	CATSRDRRQSLPSGNTIYF
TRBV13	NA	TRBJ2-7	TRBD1	TGTGCCAGCAGCAAGGACAGGGGGCGGAAACCCTACGAGCAGTACTTC	CASSKDRGRKPYEQYF
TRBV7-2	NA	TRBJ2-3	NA	TGTGCCAGCAGCGAGAGATGGGCAGATACGCAGTATTTT	CASSERWADTQYF
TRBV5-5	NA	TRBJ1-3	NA	TGTGCCAGCAGCTTGGAGGGTCCAGTCACTGGAAACACCATATATTTT	CASSLEGPVTGNTIYF
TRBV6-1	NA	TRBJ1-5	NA	TGTGCCAGCAGTGAGGAGGGGTTCGGGCAGCCCCAGCATTTT	CASSEEGFGQPQHF
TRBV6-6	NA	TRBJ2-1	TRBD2	TGTGCCAGCAGTCTTGCGGGAGTCTCCTACAATGAGCAGTTCTTC	CASSLAGVSYNEQFF
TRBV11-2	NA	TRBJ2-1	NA	TGTGCCAGCAGCTTAGAGCAGTTTCCCGTAAGGGAGCAGTTCTTC	CASSLEQFPVREQFF
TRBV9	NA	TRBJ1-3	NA	TGTGCCAGCAGCTCCTCTCAGGGGACGATTGGAAACACCATATATTTT	CASSSSQGTIGNTIYF
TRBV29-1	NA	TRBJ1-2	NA	TGCAGCGACAATCAGCAAAACTATGGCTACACCTTC	CSDNQQNYGYTF
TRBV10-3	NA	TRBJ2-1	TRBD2	TGTGCCATCAGTGCGCGGGGGGCTACTGACAATGAGCAGTTCTTC	CAISARGATDNEQFF
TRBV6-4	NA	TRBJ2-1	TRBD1	TGTGCCAGCAGTGACTCGGGACAGGGCTACAATGAGCAGTTCTTC	CASSDSGQGYNEQFF
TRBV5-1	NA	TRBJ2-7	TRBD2	TGCGCCAGCAGCTCCGGACTAGCGGGAGGCTTCTACGAGCAGTACTTC	CASSSGLAGGFYEQYF
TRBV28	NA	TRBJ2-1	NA	TGTGCCAGCAGTAGCACGGGGGCTTCCTACAATGAGCAGTTCTTC	CASSSTGASYNEQFF
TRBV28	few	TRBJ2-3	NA	TGTGCCAGCAGTTTAGCCACAGATACGCAGTATTTT	CASSLATDTQYF
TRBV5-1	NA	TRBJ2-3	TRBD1	TGCGCCAGCAGCGTTGACAGGGGCGACACAGATACGCAGTATTTT	CASSVDRGDTDTQYF
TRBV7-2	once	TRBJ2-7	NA	TGTGCCAGCAGCCCGGGGACCCGGGGGGAGCAGTACTTC	CASSPGTRGEQYF
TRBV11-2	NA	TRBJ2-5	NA	TGTGCCAGCAGCTTTAAGGCAGGGCAAGAGACCCAGTACTTC	CASSFKAGQETQYF
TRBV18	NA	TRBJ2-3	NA	TGTGCCAGCTCACCGGGGACCCCCGGAGATACGCAGTATTTT	CASSPGTPGDTQYF
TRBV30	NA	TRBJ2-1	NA	TGTGCCTGGAGTCAAAGCTCCTACAATGAGCAGTTCTTC	CAWSQSSYNEQFF
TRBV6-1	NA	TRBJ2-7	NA	TGTGCCAGCAGTGATGGCAGTGTCTACGAGCAGTACTTC	CASSDGSVYEQYF
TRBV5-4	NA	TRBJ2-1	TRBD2	TGTGCCAGCAGCACCCCTAGCGGGAGGTCCGATGAGCAGTTCTTC	CASSTPSGRSDEQFF
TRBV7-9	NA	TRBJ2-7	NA	TGTGCCAGCAGATTCAGCGGGCAATCCTACGAGCAGTACTTC	CASRFSGQSYEQYF
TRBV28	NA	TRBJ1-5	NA	TGTGCCAGCGAAAGGGGGGGTCGCAATCAGCCCCAGCATTTT	CASERGGRNQPQHF
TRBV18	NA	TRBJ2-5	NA	TGTGCCAGCTCACCGGGACAACAAGAGACCCAGTACTTC	CASSPGQQETQYF
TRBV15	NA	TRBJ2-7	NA	TGTGCCACCAGCAGACAGGCCTATCCGTTCGACGAGCAGTACTTC	CATSRQAYPFDEQYF
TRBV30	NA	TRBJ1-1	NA	TGTGCCTGGAGTGACCAGGTTCTACCAAGCACTGAAGCTTTCTTT	CAWSDQVLPSTEAFF
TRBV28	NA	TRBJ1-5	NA	TGTGCCTCCCGTGAGGCAGTGGGGATCAATCAGCCCCAGCATTTT	CASREAVGINQPQHF
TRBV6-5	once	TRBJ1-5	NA	TGTGCCAGCAGTTACTCCCGGGGGCGCGGGCAGCCCCAGCATTTT	CASSYSRGRGQPQHF
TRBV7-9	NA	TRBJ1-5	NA	TGTGCCAGCAGCTTAAGGGGTAGCAATCAGCCCCAGCATTTT	CASSLRGSNQPQHF
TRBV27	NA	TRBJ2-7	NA	TGTGCCAGCAGTGCGGGGCTCTACGAGCAGTACTTC	CASSAGLYEQYF
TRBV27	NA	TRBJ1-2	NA	TGTGCCAGCAGTTTCCGCCAGAGCTATGGCTACACCTTC	CASSFRQSYGYTF
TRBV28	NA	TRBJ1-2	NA	TGTGCCAGCAGCTATCCGGGGGCCAGGGGCTACACCTTC	CASSYPGARGYTF
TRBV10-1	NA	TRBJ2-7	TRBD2	TGCGCCAGCAGTGGCCCGGGAGGGGCCTACGAGCAGTACTTC	CASSGPGGAYEQYF
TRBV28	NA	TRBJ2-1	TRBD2	TGTGCCAGCAGTTTATTCGCCACTAGCGACAATGAGCAGTTCTTC	CASSLFATSDNEQFF
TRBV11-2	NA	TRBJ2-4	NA	TGTGCCAGCAGCTTAGACCCCTTAGCCAAAAACATTCAGTACTTC	CASSLDPLAKNIQYF
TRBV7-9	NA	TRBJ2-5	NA	TGTGCCAGCAGCCGGGGGCCAGGGTACCAAGAGACCCAGTACTTC	CASSRGPGYQETQYF
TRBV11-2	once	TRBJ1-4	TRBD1	TGTGCCAGCAACCACAGGGGTGAAAAACTGTTTTTT	CASNHRGEKLFF
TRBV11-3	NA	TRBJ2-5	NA	TGTGCCAGCAGCCCCCGGCGAGGCCAAGAAACCCAGTACTTC	CASSPRRGQETQYF
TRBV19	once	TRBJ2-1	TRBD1	TGTGCCAGTAGTATAGGGACAGGGAGGAATGAGCAGTTCTTC	CASSIGTGRNEQFF
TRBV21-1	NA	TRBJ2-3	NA	TGTGCCAGCACTGGGGGGGAGCACGGAACAGATACGCAGTATTTT	CASTGGEHGTDTQYF
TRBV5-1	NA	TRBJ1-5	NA	TGCGCCAGCAGCTTCTCAGGGGAGGATCAGCCCCAGCATTTT	CASSFSGEDQPQHF